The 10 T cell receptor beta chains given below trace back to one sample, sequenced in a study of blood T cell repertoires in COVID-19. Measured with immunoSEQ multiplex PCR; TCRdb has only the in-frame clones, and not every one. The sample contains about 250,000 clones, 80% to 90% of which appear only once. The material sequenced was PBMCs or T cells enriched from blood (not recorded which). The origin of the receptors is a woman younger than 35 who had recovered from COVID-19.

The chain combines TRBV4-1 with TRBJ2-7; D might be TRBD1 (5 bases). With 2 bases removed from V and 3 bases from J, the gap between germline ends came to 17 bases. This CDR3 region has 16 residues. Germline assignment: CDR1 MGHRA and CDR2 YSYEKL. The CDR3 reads CASSQLPQGIGYEQYF. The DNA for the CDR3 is TGCGCCAGCAGCCAACTTCCCCAGGGAATTGGCTACGAGCAGTACTTC.

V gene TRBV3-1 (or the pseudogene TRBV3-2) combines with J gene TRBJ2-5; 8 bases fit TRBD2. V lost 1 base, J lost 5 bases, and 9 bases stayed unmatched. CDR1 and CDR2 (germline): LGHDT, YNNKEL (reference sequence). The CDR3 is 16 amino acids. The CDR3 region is CASSQARGGTRETQYF. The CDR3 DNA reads TGTGCCAGCAGCCAAGCACGGGGGGGTACGAGGGAGACCCAGTACTTC.

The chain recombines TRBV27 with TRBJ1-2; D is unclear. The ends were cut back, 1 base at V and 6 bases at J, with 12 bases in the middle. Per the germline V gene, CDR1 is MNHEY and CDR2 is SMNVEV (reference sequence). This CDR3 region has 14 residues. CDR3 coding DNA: TGTGCCAGCAGTTTATTGCGGGGATCCGATGGCTACACCTTC. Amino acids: CASSLLRGSDGYTF.

CDR3 bases: TGTGCCAGCTCACGGGCCCTACAAGAGACCCAGTACTTC. Its translation is CASSRALQETQYF. This chain uses TRBV18 with TRBJ2-5; D is undetermined. CDR1 and CDR2 (germline): KGHSH, LQKENI. This CDR3 is built from 13 residues. Trimming took 4 bases from V and 2 from J, leaving 8 bases between them.

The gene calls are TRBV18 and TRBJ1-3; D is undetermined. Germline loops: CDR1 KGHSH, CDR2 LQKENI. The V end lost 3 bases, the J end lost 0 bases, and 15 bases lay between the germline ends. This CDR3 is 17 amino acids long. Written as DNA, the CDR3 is TGTGCCAGCTCACCGTTCGGCAGCGGAATCTCTGGAAACACCATATATTTT. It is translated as CASSPFGSGISGNTIYF.

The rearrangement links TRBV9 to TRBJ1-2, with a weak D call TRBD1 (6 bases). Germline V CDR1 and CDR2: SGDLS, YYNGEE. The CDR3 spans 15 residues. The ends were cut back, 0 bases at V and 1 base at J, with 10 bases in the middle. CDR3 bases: TGTGCCAGCAGCGTAGGGGACACCTATAACTATGGCTACACCTTC. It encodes CASSVGDTYNYGYTF.

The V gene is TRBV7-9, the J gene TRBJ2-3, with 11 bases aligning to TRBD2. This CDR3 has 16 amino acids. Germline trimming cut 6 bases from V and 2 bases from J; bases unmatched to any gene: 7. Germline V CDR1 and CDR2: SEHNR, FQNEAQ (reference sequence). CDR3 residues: CASSFTSGGPTDTQYF. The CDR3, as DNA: TGTGCCAGCAGTTTCACTAGCGGGGGTCCCACAGATACGCAGTATTTT. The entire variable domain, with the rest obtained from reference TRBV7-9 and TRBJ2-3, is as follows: DTGVSQNPRHKITKRGQNVTFRCDPISEHNRLYWYRQTLGQGPEFLTYFQNEAQLEKSRLLSDRFSAERPKGSFSTLEIQRTEQGDSAMYLCASSFTSGGPTDTQYFGPGTRLTVL.

The CDR3 here is CASSLESQNNSPLHF. The CDR3 bases are TGTGCCAGCAGCTTAGAATCGCAGAATAATTCACCCCTCCACTTT. The V gene is TRBV7-2, the J gene TRBJ1-6; no clear D gene. The V gene lost 1 base and the J gene lost 5 bases, with 9 bases spanning the gap. This CDR3 has 15 residues. The germline V gene has CDR1 SGHTA and CDR2 FQGNSA. The full variable domain, rest sourced from reference TRBV7-2 and TRBJ1-6, is GAGVSQSPSNKVTEKGKDVELRCDPISGHTALYWYRQSLGQGLEFLIYFQGNSAPDKSGLPSDRFSAERTGGSVSTLTIQRTQQEDSAVYLCASSLESQNNSPLHFGNGTRLTVT.

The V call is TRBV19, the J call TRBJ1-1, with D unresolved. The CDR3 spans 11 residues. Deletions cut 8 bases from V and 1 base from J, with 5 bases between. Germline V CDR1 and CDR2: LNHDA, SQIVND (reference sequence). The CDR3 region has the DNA TGTGCCAGTGTTCAGAACACTGAAGCTTTCTTT. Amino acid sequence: CASVQNTEAFF.

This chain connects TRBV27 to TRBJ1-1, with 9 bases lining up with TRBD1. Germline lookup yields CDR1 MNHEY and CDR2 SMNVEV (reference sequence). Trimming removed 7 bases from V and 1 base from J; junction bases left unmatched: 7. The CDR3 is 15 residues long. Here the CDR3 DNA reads TGTGCCAGCAACCCGGACAGGGGCGGGAACACTGAAGCTTTCTTT. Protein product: CASNPDRGGNTEAFF.